A selection of T cell receptor beta chains follows, all from one sample in a study of blood T cell repertoires in COVID-19. Sequencing was performed with immunoSEQ multiplex PCR; in TCRdb, only in-frame clones are kept and a portion is missing. Seen here are 300,000 or so clones, roughly 86% observed once, and the top ten hold approximately 8%. The sample consisted of peripheral blood. The receptors come from a woman aged 45 to 65 who had recovered from COVID-19. Each CDR3 is given with its conserved first and last residue. D genes are given only for firm matches. Clone size appears in some rows only: once, few, many, or a class for an expanded clone.

CASSPSGTYNEQFF	TGTGCCAGCTCACCAAGCGGAACCTACAATGAGCAGTTCTTC	-	-	TRBV18	TRBJ2-1
CAWSAGVWSSPLHF	TGTGCCTGGAGCGCAGGGGTATGGAGTTCACCCCTCCACTTT	-	-	TRBV30	TRBJ1-6
CASSHLPPLRGGDRQETQYF	TGCGCCAGCAGCCATCTCCCCCCTCTGCGGGGGGGAGATCGGCAAGAGACCCAGTACTTC	-	TRBD2	TRBV4-1	TRBJ2-5
CASSFRGRLAHEQFF	TGTGCCAGCAGCTTCAGAGGTCGACTAGCCCATGAGCAGTTCTTC	many	TRBD2	TRBV7-2	TRBJ2-1
CASSLALKGAGTGNTIYF	TGTGCCAGCAGCTTAGCGCTAAAGGGGGCGGGGACTGGAAACACCATATATTTT	-	TRBD1	TRBV7-8	TRBJ1-3
CASSYSIAGGPVEQYF	TGTGCCAGCAGTTACTCAATAGCGGGAGGGCCGGTGGAGCAGTACTTC	-	TRBD2	TRBV6-6	TRBJ2-7
CASSLAAQGGEQYF	TGTGCCAGCAGCTTGGCCGCTCAGGGTGGCGAGCAGTACTTC	-	-	TRBV5-4	TRBJ2-7
CASSHKPGQGVGGYTF	TGTGCCAGCAGCCACAAGCCGGGACAGGGGGTGGGCGGCTACACCTTC	-	TRBD1	TRBV5-6	TRBJ1-2
CASSLADANYGYTF	TGTGCCAGCAGCTTGGCAGATGCTAACTATGGCTACACCTTC	few	-	TRBV5-6	TRBJ1-2
CASSLAQGNYNEQFF	TGTGCCAGCAGCTTAGCGCAGGGGAACTACAATGAGCAGTTCTTC	-	-	TRBV7-9	TRBJ2-1
CASSSGTAYEKLFF	TGTGCCAGCAGCTCGGGGACAGCCTATGAAAAACTGTTTTTT	-	TRBD1	TRBV7-8	TRBJ1-4
CASSLASGFGAQYF	TGTGCCAGCAGCTTAGCTTCAGGGTTCGGCGCGCAGTATTTT	once	-	TRBV7-9	TRBJ2-3
CASSLGGGNGNTIYF	TGTGCCAGCAGCTTAGGGGGGGGCAACGGAAACACCATATATTTT	-	-	TRBV7-2	TRBJ1-3
CASSSFTGLAQETQYF	TGTGCCAGCAGTTCCTTTACCGGACTAGCGCAGGAGACCCAGTACTTC	-	TRBD2	TRBV28	TRBJ2-5
CASRDRMNYGYTF	TGTGCCAGCAGGGACAGAATGAACTATGGCTACACCTTC	-	-	TRBV21-1	TRBJ1-2
CASSPRTGITYEQYF	TGTGCCAGCAGCCCTCGGACAGGAATAACCTACGAGCAGTACTTC	-	TRBD1	TRBV11-2	TRBJ2-7
CAHWGTATPYEQYF	TGTGCCCACTGGGGGACAGCTACTCCCTACGAGCAGTACTTC	-	TRBD1	TRBV19	TRBJ2-7
CSASFLGRLASEQYF	TGCAGTGCTAGTTTTCTGGGGAGGTTAGCATCCGAGCAGTACTTC	-	-	TRBV20-1	TRBJ2-7
CASSFGTSGVKTQYF	TGTGCCAGCAGCTTTGGGACTAGCGGGGTGAAGACCCAGTACTTC	once	TRBD2	TRBV5-4	TRBJ2-5
CATLLNEQYF	TGTGCCACCCTACTGAACGAGCAGTACTTC	-	-	TRBV28	TRBJ2-7
CASSRLGGTHEQYF	TGTGCCAGCAGCCGGCTAGGGGGAACCCACGAGCAGTACTTC	-	-	TRBV7-9	TRBJ2-7
CAWSTTVRNQPQHF	TGTGCCTGGAGTACGACAGTGAGAAATCAGCCCCAGCATTTT	-	-	TRBV30	TRBJ1-5
CASSMGGGIGEKLFF	TGTGCCAGTAGTATGGGAGGAGGAATTGGGGAAAAACTGTTTTTT	-	-	TRBV19	TRBJ1-4
CAWSYGRGGNQPQHF	TGTGCCTGGAGTTATGGGCGGGGAGGCAATCAGCCCCAGCATTTT	many	-	TRBV30	TRBJ1-5
CASSIRDREPAFF	TGTGCCAGTAGTATCCGGGACCGGGAGCCGGCTTTCTTT	-	-	TRBV19	TRBJ1-1
CAISEGAGGTEAFF	TGTGCCATCAGTGAGGGGGCAGGGGGGACTGAAGCTTTCTTT	-	TRBD1	TRBV10-3	TRBJ1-1
CASSPIGEAATNEKLFF	TGTGCCAGCAGTCCCATCGGTGAGGCCGCAACTAATGAAAAACTGTTTTTT	-	-	TRBV6-6	TRBJ1-4
CASSPEGQGQYF	TGTGCCAGCTCACCAGAGGGACAGGGGCAGTACTTC	-	TRBD1	TRBV18	TRBJ2-7
CASSLTIGGGNQPQHF	TGCGCCAGCAGCCTCACGATAGGGGGCGGCAATCAGCCCCAGCATTTT	once	TRBD1	TRBV4-1	TRBJ1-5
CASSPLSGSGYNEQFF	TGTGCCAGCAGCCCTCTTAGCGGGAGTGGTTACAATGAGCAGTTCTTC	-	TRBD2	TRBV11-2	TRBJ2-1
CASSPRGLGQNIQYF	TGCGCCAGCAGCCCCCGAGGGCTTGGGCAAAACATTCAGTACTTC	-	-	TRBV4-3	TRBJ2-4
CASIRAGNYGYTF	TGTGCCAGCATTCGAGCAGGGAACTATGGCTACACCTTC	-	-	TRBV6-5	TRBJ1-2
CASSLNRGAGNEQFF	TGTGCCAGCAGCTTAAACCGGGGGGCTGGTAATGAGCAGTTCTTC	-	-	TRBV11-2	TRBJ2-1
CAISGGLAGVDEQYF	TGTGCCATCAGTGGGGGGCTAGCGGGAGTAGACGAGCAGTACTTC	-	TRBD2	TRBV10-3	TRBJ2-7
CASSPRGTSDQNRFF	TGTGCCAGCAGTCCCCGCGGGACTAGCGACCAGAACCGGTTCTTC	-	TRBD2	TRBV28	TRBJ2-1
CASSQRRLANTGELFF	TGTGCCAGCAGCCAAAGGCGGCTGGCGAACACCGGGGAGCTGTTTTTT	-	-	TRBV7-2	TRBJ2-2
CASSQEGGGGFYEQYF	TGTGCCAGCAGCCAAGAAGGAGGGGGGGGATTCTACGAGCAGTACTTC	-	-	TRBV3-1/TRBV3-2	TRBJ2-7
CASSPGLAVTRGTDTQYF	TGTGCCAGCAGTCCAGGACTAGCGGTCACTAGGGGCACAGATACGCAGTATTTT	-	TRBD2	TRBV27	TRBJ2-3
CASSLSERAGRTDTQYF	TGTGCCAGCAGCTTGAGTGAGCGGGCGGGCCGCACAGATACGCAGTATTTT	-	-	TRBV7-2	TRBJ2-3
CASSELWTSDEQYF	TGTGCCAGCAGTGAATTGTGGACTTCCGACGAGCAGTACTTC	few	-	TRBV6-1	TRBJ2-7
CAIHGTGEGYTF	TGTGCCATCCACGGGACAGGGGAAGGCTACACCTTC	-	TRBD1	TRBV10-3	TRBJ1-2
CATSDPPGQAPSGANVLTF	TGTGCCACCAGTGATCCTCCGGGACAGGCCCCCTCTGGGGCCAACGTCCTGACTTTC	once	TRBD1	TRBV24-1	TRBJ2-6
CASRSGTGSTGELFF	TGTGCCAGCAGGTCCGGGACAGGGTCCACCGGGGAGCTGTTTTTT	-	TRBD1	TRBV28	TRBJ2-2
CASSLDSYGYTF	TGTGCCAGCTCACTGGACAGCTATGGCTACACCTTC	-	-	TRBV18	TRBJ1-2
CASGTDYNSPLHF	TGTGCCAGCGGGACAGACTATAATTCACCCCTCCACTTT	-	TRBD1	TRBV7-7	TRBJ1-6
CASSVQPGRNQPQHF	TGTGCCAGTAGTGTCCAACCCGGGAGGAATCAGCCCCAGCATTTT	-	-	TRBV19	TRBJ1-5
CASSYYGGPYGYTF	TGTGCCAGCAGTTATTACGGTGGGCCTTATGGCTACACCTTC	once	-	TRBV28	TRBJ1-2
CASSLGPRALGPDTQYF	TGTGCCAGCAGCTTAGGCCCCCGTGCCCTAGGCCCAGATACGCAGTATTTT	few	-	TRBV13	TRBJ2-3
CASRRDLGSSYNSPLHF	TGTGCCAGCAGACGGGACCTCGGGAGCTCCTATAATTCACCCCTCCACTTT	-	-	TRBV21-1	TRBJ1-6
CASSPEAGELFF	TGTGCCAGCAGCCCGGAGGCCGGGGAGCTGTTTTTT	few	-	TRBV5-8	TRBJ2-2
CASSLDSQVGYTF	TGCGCCAGCAGCTTGGACAGCCAAGTTGGCTACACCTTC	-	-	TRBV5-1	TRBJ1-2
CATRQGASGTEAFF	TGTGCCACCCGACAGGGGGCGTCGGGGACTGAAGCTTTCTTT	-	TRBD1	TRBV10-3	TRBJ1-1
CASSGSGTGNEKLFF	TGTGCCAGCAGCGGATCTGGGACAGGGAATGAAAAACTGTTTTTT	-	TRBD1	TRBV7-9	TRBJ1-4